This T cell receptor (beta chain) is from a study of blood T cell repertoires in COVID-19. Study summary: COVID-19 samples from acute and convalescent phases originated in the United States, Italy and Spain.

CDR1 and CDR2 from the germline V gene are SGHTA and FQGNSA. The CDR3 loop spans 14 amino acids. With 8 bases removed from V and 5 bases from J, the gap between germline ends came to 15 bases. Profiled with immunoSEQ multiplex PCR; TCRdb holds only in-frame clones, not every one. Here the sample spans some 73,000 clones, more than 80% being singletons. Sequenced input: peripheral blood. The V gene is TRBV7-2, the J gene TRBJ1-4; TRBD1 might be the D (5 bases). The TCR was taken from a woman aged 80 or older with active or convalescent COVID-19. The CDR3: CASASGIPNEKLFF. CDR3 DNA: TGTGCCAGCGCATCAGGGATCCCGAATGAAAAACTGTTTTTT.